This is a list of T cell receptor beta chains from one sample in a study of spatial heterogeneity in lung cancer. Via MiXCR, TCRdb re-called the 5' RACE reads, giving one row per CDR3 protein. Seen here are about 120,000 distinct CDR3 sequences, 10% to 15% observed once, and the top ten hold around a sixth. The source material was PBMCs, sampled at follow-up. These receptors originate from a male donor with early-stage non-small cell lung cancer. Both conserved end residues are trimmed from each CDR3.

v_call cdr3_aa
TRBV6-2/TRBV6-3 ASSYSDRGRPYEQY
TRBV2 ASSHNEQF
TRBV20-1 SAIVGPGELF
TRBV10-3 AISAQRTVPGANVLT
TRBV28 ASSSPGRGFAF
TRBV7-9 ASSLPGQGAYEQY
TRBV10-3 AISESGLLYEQY
TRBV6-4 ASKRGTGELF
TRBV20-1 SPARGTDLNTEAF
TRBV7-2 ASSSALAGNQPQH
TRBV6-2/TRBV6-3 ASSSGLQPQH
TRBV19 ASSIRGDSNQPQH
TRBV6-6 ASSLPKPSGYT
TRBV7-4 ASSLLQDGGGSPLH
TRBV25-1 ASRGPNNQPQH
TRBV12-3/TRBV12-4 ASRAGTGQETQY
TRBV11-2 ASSRRQGARGNTIY
TRBV18 ASSEGSNQPQH
TRBV4-1 ASSPGQGRRTGELF
TRBV5-8 ASSLVRGGRNEQF
TRBV12-3/TRBV12-4 ASSQTVATNEKLF
TRBV29-1 SVGGTGLKF
TRBV29-1 SVAGARDSRTDTQY
TRBV4-3 ASSQDPVGTGANNEQF
TRBV10-3 AISAPGNQPQH
TRBV6-4 ASRPGTGTTYGYT
TRBV4-2 ASSQESANQPQH
TRBV4-2 ASSPGDQSQETQY
TRBV6-5 ASSQKNIQY
TRBV6-2/TRBV6-3 ASGFDSQPQH